Following are 31 T cell receptor beta chains from one sample sequenced in a study of CD8+ T cells in alopecia areata. Extraction and reverse transcription of RNA yielded cDNA as the sequencing template. Assay used: immunoSEQ multiplex PCR; TCRdb lists only in-frame clones, some missing. The table lists approximately 120,000 clones, 47% of them singletons. The sequenced sample was NKG2D-low CD8+ T cells sorted from blood. Every receptor here comes from a human donor with alopecia areata.

This clone was seen just once. The J gene is TRBJ2-2, the V gene TRBV2, with 7 nucleotides matching TRBD1. This CDR3 has 17 residues. V was clipped by 4 bases and J by 1 base; unmatched bases: 9. Germline V gene data show CDR1 as SNHLY and CDR2 as FYNNEI. CDR3 region: CASSGDRETRNTGELFF. DNA for the CDR3: TGTGCCAGCAGTGGGGACAGAGAAACAAGGAACACCGGGGAGCTGTTTTTT.

V is TRBV29-1 and J is TRBJ1-1; D is unclear. Deletions cut 7 bases from V and 0 bases from J, with 15 bases between. The germline V gene encodes CDR1 SQVTM and CDR2 ANQGSEA. This CDR3 has 14 amino acids. The CDR3 loop is CSGHPEGMNTEAFF. The CDR3 coding sequence is TGCAGCGGCCACCCGGAGGGAATGAACACTGAAGCTTTCTTT.

This clone was recorded once. The V gene is TRBV5-4, the J gene TRBJ2-7; D is unresolved. The V gene lost 0 bases and the J gene lost 3 bases, with 7 bases spanning the gap. The CDR3 runs to 13 residues. The V gene's germline CDR1 is SGHNT and CDR2 YYREEE (reference sequence). The CDR3 loop reads CASSLAGYYEQYF. DNA of the CDR3: TGTGCCAGCAGCTTGGCCGGTTACTACGAGCAGTACTTC.

J is TRBJ1-2 and V is TRBV7-9; tentatively, D is TRBD1 (5 bases). Trimming pared 7 bases from V and 6 bases from J, leaving 9 bases between. This CDR3 has 11 amino acids. The germline V gene has CDR1 SEHNR and CDR2 FQNEAQ (reference sequence). The CDR3 DNA sequence: TGTGCCAGCACCGCACAGGATGGCTACACCTTC. The encoded protein is CASTAQDGYTF.

This clone was observed many times. In DNA, the CDR3 is TGTGCCAGCAGCCCCCTAAGGGATGACACCGGGGAGCTGTTTTTT. Its protein product is CASSPLRDDTGELFF. The chain uses TRBV11-2 and TRBJ2-2; no clear D gene. V lost 5 bases, J lost 3 bases, and 13 bases lay in between. Per germline, CDR1 SGHAT and CDR2 FQNNGV. The CDR3 is 15 residues long.

The chain couples TRBV6-5 to TRBJ2-7; tentatively, D is TRBD1 or TRBD2 (5 bases each). The CDR3 length is 15 residues. Germline V gene lookup returns CDR1 MNHEY and CDR2 SVGAGI. V was cut by 0 bases and J by 6 bases, with 15 bases left in between. As DNA, the CDR3 is TGTGCCAGCAGTTACTCGAGGGGTCCGGGTCTCGAGCAGTACTTC. Its protein is CASSYSRGPGLEQYF.

The V gene is TRBV5-1, the J gene TRBJ2-5; D possibly corresponds to TRBD2 (6 bases). CDR1 and CDR2 from the germline V gene are SGHRS and YFSETQ. Trimming took 2 bases from V and 5 from J, leaving 28 bases between them. This CDR3 has 19 residues. The CDR3 here is CASSFWAQYGGGAGETQYF. In DNA form, the CDR3 reads TGCGCCAGCAGCTTTTGGGCGCAATACGGCGGAGGGGCTGGGGAGACCCAGTACTTC.

The rearrangement uses TRBV29-1 and TRBJ1-2, with D uncertain. The V gene's germline CDR1 is SQVTM and CDR2 ANQGSEA. Deletions cut 0 bases from V and 4 bases from J, with 12 bases between. The CDR3 consists of 14 residues. In DNA form, the CDR3 reads TGCAGCGTTGAAGAGCAGGACGGCTCCTATGGCTACACCTTC. Its protein product is CSVEEQDGSYGYTF.

The rearrangement links TRBV30 to TRBJ1-5; no reliable D call. Germline assignment: CDR1 GTSNPN and CDR2 SVGIG (reference sequence). V dropped 0 bases and J dropped 4 bases, with 7 bases sitting between them. The CDR3 loop spans 13 amino acids. The CDR3 region has the DNA TGTGCCTGGAGTGTGGGTGTTAATCAGCCCCAGCATTTT. Translation: CAWSVGVNQPQHF.

The chain joins TRBV29-1 to TRBJ1-1; 7 bases are shared with TRBD1. The CDR3 spans 12 residues. With V trimmed by 6 bases and J by 6 bases, 7 bases remained unmatched. The germline V gene has CDR1 SQVTM and CDR2 ANQGSEA. This CDR3 reads CSVETGAPEAFF. Written as DNA, the CDR3 is TGCAGCGTGGAAACAGGGGCCCCTGAAGCTTTCTTT.

In its sample, this clone was seen a few times. J is TRBJ2-5 and V is TRBV29-1; weak D call: TRBD2 (7 bases). Germline V gene data show CDR1 as SQVTM and CDR2 as ANQGSEA. Trimming shortened V by 6 bases and J by 5 bases, and 16 bases separated the two germline ends. The CDR3 is made up of 13 amino acids. The DNA of the CDR3 is TGCAGCGTCGAGGGGGGGGCTTTTGAGACCCAGTACTTC. Amino acid sequence: CSVEGGAFETQYF. Full variable domain (rest looked up from reference TRBV29-1 and TRBJ2-5): SAVISQKPSRDICQRGTSLTIQCQVDSQVTMMFWYRQQPGQSLTLIATANQGSEATYESGFVIDKFPISRPNLTFSTLTVSNMSPEDSSIYLCSVEGGAFETQYFGPGTRLLVL.

This clone has just a few counts. This rearrangement joins TRBV30 to TRBJ2-7; a possible D gene is TRBD1 (5 bases). This CDR3 region has 14 residues. Germline V gives CDR1 GTSNPN, CDR2 SVGIG (reference sequence). V was cut by 2 bases and J by 0 bases, with 11 bases left in between. In DNA, the CDR3 is TGTGCCTGGAGTAGAAGACAGAGCTCCTACGAGCAGTACTTC. Translated, it gives CAWSRRQSSYEQYF.

The chain combines TRBV27 with TRBJ2-1; no clear D. CDR1 is MNHEY, CDR2 SMNVEV, per germline (reference sequence). The CDR3 contains 15 residues. V was pared by 0 bases and J by 2 bases, with 8 bases between. CDR3 in amino acids: CASSLSPVAYNEQFF. In DNA, the CDR3 is TGTGCCAGCAGTTTATCTCCTGTAGCCTACAATGAGCAGTTCTTC.

The V call is TRBV2, the J call TRBJ2-2; unclear D gene. The V end was cut by 2 bases, the J end by 4 bases, with 8 bases between. There are 14 residues in the CDR3. Looked up from germline, CDR1 is SNHLY and CDR2 is FYNNEI. In DNA form, the CDR3 reads TGTGCCAGCAGTGAATTTGGTTTCACCGGGGAGCTGTTTTTT. This encodes CASSEFGFTGELFF.

This clone was observed a handful of times. The chain employs TRBV7-9 and TRBJ1-1; D is uncertain. V was cut by 5 bases and J by 1 base, with 8 bases left in between. CDR3 size: 13 residues. Per the germline V gene, CDR1 is SEHNR and CDR2 is FQNEAQ (reference sequence). The CDR3 DNA reads TGTGCCAGCAGCCAAGGAGGGAACACTGAAGCTTTCTTT. As protein: CASSQGGNTEAFF.

The CDR3 is CASSTPGGGLHF. In nucleotides, the CDR3 is TGTGCCAGCAGTACCCCCGGGGGGGGCCTCCACTTT. The gene calls are TRBV27 and TRBJ1-6; D perhaps matches TRBD1 (5 bases). CDR1 and CDR2 (germline): MNHEY, SMNVEV (reference sequence). The V gene lost 5 bases and the J gene lost 15 bases, with 14 bases spanning the gap. The CDR3 is made up of 12 amino acids.

The rearrangement uses TRBV29-1 and TRBJ2-1; the D gene is possibly TRBD2 (6 bases). Between the trimmed V and J ends, which lost 3 bases and 9 bases, there was a span of 6 bases. Germline lookup yields CDR1 SQVTM and CDR2 ANQGSEA. CDR3 size: 10 residues. The CDR3 bases are TGCAGCGTTGAGGAGGGTGAGCAGTTCTTC. It yields the protein CSVEEGEQFF.

This clone occurred once. The chain has TRBV2 and TRBJ1-6; the D is unclear. With 8 bases removed from V and 0 bases from J, the gap between germline ends came to 8 bases. From germline, CDR1 is SNHLY and CDR2 FYNNEI. This CDR3 is 14 amino acids long. CDR3 region: CASLPSSYNSPLHF. The CDR3 DNA reads as TGTGCCAGCCTGCCGAGCTCCTATAATTCACCCCTCCACTTT.

This clone was counted between two and nine times. V is TRBV30 and J is TRBJ2-4; 9 positions agree with TRBD2. The J segment lost 8 bases and the V segment lost 3 bases, leaving 8 bases of the junction unmatched. In germline, CDR1 is GTSNPN, CDR2 SVGIG (reference sequence). The CDR3 runs 14 residues. The CDR3 here is CAWSLAGRADIQYF. CDR3 bases: TGTGCCTGGAGCCTAGCGGGGAGGGCGGACATTCAGTACTTC.

CDR3 DNA: TGTGCCAGCAGCCTGATCCGAGACAGTCCCTACGAGCAGTACTTC. This encodes CASSLIRDSPYEQYF. The gene calls are TRBV28 and TRBJ2-7; D perhaps matches TRBD1 (5 bases). CDR1 is MDHEN, CDR2 SYDVKM, per germline. Trimming took 6 bases from V and 2 from J, leaving 17 bases between them. The CDR3 spans 15 residues.

In its sample, this clone was seen a few times. The chain has TRBV7-9 and TRBJ2-1; D is possibly TRBD2 (5 bases). This CDR3 region has 15 residues. V was pared by 6 bases and J by 4 bases, with 16 bases between. Germline CDR1 SEHNR, CDR2 FQNEAQ (reference sequence). The CDR3 nucleotides read TGTGCCAGCAGGGGGAGTGGGAAGCCGTACAATGAGCAGTTCTTC. Residues: CASRGSGKPYNEQFF.

This clone was detected only a few times. The rearrangement uses TRBV6-4 and TRBJ2-2, with 7 nucleotides matching TRBD1. This CDR3 is built from 15 residues. Germline CDR1 reads MRHNA; CDR2 reads SNTAGT. Trimming took 5 bases from V and 3 from J; bases not matched to a gene: 6. CDR3 nucleotide sequence: TGTGCCAGCAGTCCTACAGGGGAAGACACCGGGGAGCTGTTTTTT. Amino acid sequence: CASSPTGEDTGELFF.

This clone was counted between two and nine times. The chain uses TRBV5-6 and TRBJ2-1; TRBD2 agrees at 12 bases. Germline V CDR1 and CDR2: SGHDT, YYEEEE. This CDR3 region has 16 residues. V lost 2 bases to trimming and J lost 7 bases; unmatched junction nucleotides: 7. CDR3 DNA: TGTGCCAGCAGCTTCATGACTAGCGGGAGAGGGAATGAGCAGTTCTTC. It translates to CASSFMTSGRGNEQFF.

The chain has TRBV5-6 and TRBJ2-7, with 8 bases fitting TRBD1. From germline, CDR1 is SGHDT and CDR2 YYEEEE. There are 13 residues in the CDR3. V lost 4 bases and J lost 7; bases outside the gene matches: 7. The CDR3 protein is CASSGGTGGEQYF. The CDR3 DNA reads TGTGCCAGCAGCGGTGGGACAGGTGGGGAGCAGTACTTC. Drawing the rest from reference TRBV5-6 and TRBJ2-7, the complete variable domain is DAGVTQSPTHLIKTRGQQVTLRCSPKSGHDTVSWYQQALGQGPQFIFQYYEEEERQRGNFPDRFSGHQFPNYSSELNVNALLLGDSALYLCASSGGTGGEQYFGPGTRLTVT.

This chain joins TRBV27 and TRBJ2-7, with 9 bases matching TRBD1. The CDR3 has 14 residues. Trimming at V came to 2 bases and at J to 1 base, leaving 0 bases not matched to a gene. Looked up from germline, CDR1 is MNHEY and CDR2 is SMNVEV (reference sequence). The CDR3 here is CASSLGQGSYEQYF. In DNA form, the CDR3 reads TGTGCCAGCAGTTTAGGACAGGGGTCCTACGAGCAGTACTTC.

This chain connects TRBV30 to TRBJ2-7; no reliable D call. Trimming cost V 5 bases and J 0 bases, with 8 bases left between them. The CDR3 length is 12 residues. Germline CDR1 GTSNPN, CDR2 SVGIG (reference sequence). The CDR3 loop is CAWAVYSYEQYF. CDR3 DNA: TGTGCCTGGGCGGTTTACTCCTACGAGCAGTACTTC.

The rearrangement uses TRBV28 and TRBJ2-5; TRBD1 matches at 8 bases. The ends lost 7 bases at V and 5 bases at J; junction bases unmatched: 6. Germline V gene sequence: CDR1 MDHEN, CDR2 SYDVKM. This CDR3 has 13 residues. The CDR3 DNA is TGTGCCAGCAATCTCAGGGGGCCGGAGACCCAGTACTTC. Translation gives CASNLRGPETQYF.

As concerns this clone: The junction and the germline gene differ at one end; a read error may be behind it. J is TRBJ1-2 and V is TRBV29-1; 7 bases align to TRBD1. There are 15 residues in the CDR3. CDR1 and CDR2 from the germline V gene are SQVTM and ANQGSEA. Written as DNA, the CDR3 is TGCAGCGTTGTGGTTATGGGGACAGCTAAGTATGGCTACACCTTC. Translating it yields CSVVVMGTAKYGYTF.

V and J are TRBV28 and TRBJ2-7, with TRBD1 matching over 11 bases. CDR1 and CDR2 from the germline V gene are MDHEN and SYDVKM. The trim removed 5 bases at V and 7 bases at J, leaving 10 bases unmatched. This CDR3 is built from 15 residues. DNA of the CDR3: TGTGCCAGCAGTGAAACCGGACAGGGGGCTTGGGAGCAGTACTTC. Residues: CASSETGQGAWEQYF.

This clone was counted between two and nine times. The V call is TRBV29-1, the J call TRBJ2-1; no reliable D call. V lost 4 bases and J lost 13, with 17 bases in between. Germline CDR1 reads SQVTM; CDR2 reads ANQGSEA. The CDR3 has 12 amino acids. CDR3 DNA sequence: TGCAGCGTTGTAGGTGCGGACGTTGAACAGTTCTTC. It yields the protein CSVVGADVEQFF.

For the CDR3, the DNA is TGTGCCAGCCGGGGGACAGGAGAGTACGAGCAGTACTTC. This codes for CASRGTGEYEQYF. The chain uses TRBV27 and TRBJ2-7, with 8 bases that match TRBD1. The CDR3 sequence is 13 residues long. J was trimmed by 4 bases and V by 8 bases; bases with no gene match: 7. In germline, CDR1 is MNHEY, CDR2 SMNVEV (reference sequence).